One and the same sample provided the 25 T cell receptor beta chains below, sequenced in a study of CD8+ T cells in alopecia areata. The authors extracted RNA and reverse transcribed it into cDNA as the sequencing template. TCRdb's table, derived via immunoSEQ multiplex PCR, lists solely in-frame clones and lacks some. Of about 250,000 clones listed, 50% to 75% are singletons. Treatment here: oral pan-JAK inhibitor, 5-10 mg twice daily. The source was CD4+ T cells sorted from blood, collected around week 54, from a patient treated with tofacitinib. These TCRs come from a human donor with alopecia areata.

This clone was seen only a few times. The chain employs TRBV11-1 and TRBJ2-3; D not resolved. The CDR3 spans 12 residues. Germline CDR1 is SGHAT and CDR2 is FQDESV (reference sequence). Deletions cut 4 bases from V and 6 bases from J, with 8 bases between. The CDR3 DNA reads TGTGCCAGCAGCTCCTCCAGGGATACGCAGTATTTT. This translates into CASSSSRDTQYF.

This rearrangement joins TRBV30 to TRBJ1-2; maybe TRBD1 (6 bases). Germline-derived CDR1 and CDR2 are GTSNPN and SVGIG (reference sequence). V lost 4 bases and J lost 7, with 13 bases in between. The CDR3 contains 12 residues. CDR3 coding DNA: TGTGCCTGGAAACAGGGCGCGGGTGGCTACACCTTC. As protein: CAWKQGAGGYTF.

The rearrangement uses TRBV5-1 and TRBJ1-1, with a possible D match to TRBD1 (5 bases). Trimming pared 0 bases from V and 0 bases from J, leaving 12 bases between. Germline V gives CDR1 SGHRS, CDR2 YFSETQ. The CDR3 has 16 amino acids. The CDR3 region is CASSLGSRGLNTEAFF. The CDR3 bases are TGCGCCAGCAGCTTGGGTTCTCGGGGCTTGAACACTGAAGCTTTCTTT.

The rearrangement uses TRBV30 and TRBJ1-2; no clear D gene. V was clipped by 2 bases and J by 6 bases, with 7 bases between them. There are 11 residues in the CDR3. CDR1 GTSNPN and CDR2 SVGIG come from the germline V gene (reference sequence). The CDR3 nucleotides read TGTGCCTGGAGTAGAAGACATGGCTACACCTTC. Amino acids: CAWSRRHGYTF. The complete variable domain, with remaining parts taken from reference TRBV30 and TRBJ1-2, reads SQTIHQWPATLVQPVGSPLSLECTVEGTSNPNLYWYRQAAGRGLQLLFYSVGIGQISSEVPQNLSASRPQDRQFILSSKKLLLSDSGFYLCAWSRRHGYTFGSGTRLTVV.

The chain combines TRBV9 with TRBJ2-7; no clear D gene. The germline CDR1 and CDR2 sequences are SGDLS and YYNGEE. Trimming removed 0 bases from V and 3 bases from J, with 7 bases in between. The CDR3 has 13 amino acids. The CDR3 loop is CASSVVGGYEQYF. The CDR3 region has the DNA TGTGCCAGCAGCGTAGTTGGTGGCTACGAGCAGTACTTC.

This clone was counted only a few times. The identical CDR3 is also encoded by other nucleotide sequences in the sample. The chain combines TRBV7-2 with TRBJ2-5, with unresolved D. Germline V lookup: CDR1 SGHTA, CDR2 FQGNSA. This CDR3 spans 12 amino acids. Trimming pared 0 bases from V and 5 bases from J, leaving 4 bases between. The CDR3 DNA reads TGTGCCAGCAGCTTAGCGCGGGAGACCCAGTACTTC. The encoded protein is CASSLARETQYF.

The CDR3 protein is CASSRRPYSNQPQHF. For the CDR3, the DNA is TGTGCCAGCAGCCGGCGACCGTATAGCAATCAGCCCCAGCATTTT. The chain joins TRBV6-5 to TRBJ1-5; D unclear. Trimming took off 6 bases at V and 0 bases at J, with 12 bases between the two ends. The CDR3 length is 15 residues. Germline values: CDR1 MNHEY, CDR2 SVGAGI.

The table lists this clone with a few counts. V is TRBV7-9 and J is TRBJ1-5; the D gene is possibly TRBD1 (5 bases). Germline V gives CDR1 SEHNR, CDR2 FQNEAQ (reference sequence). V lost 5 bases and J lost 2, with 10 bases in between. CDR3 length: 14 residues. CDR3 in DNA: TGTGCCAGCAGCCAGGGAAGGGGCAATCAGCCCCAGCATTTT. Encoded protein: CASSQGRGNQPQHF.

This clone has only a few counts. Different DNA sequences within this sample yield the same CDR3. This sequence joins TRBV30 and TRBJ1-5; no clear D. Germline loops: CDR1 GTSNPN, CDR2 SVGIG (reference sequence). This CDR3 has 13 amino acids. Deletions cut 1 base from V and 0 bases from J, with 4 bases between. The CDR3 region is CAWSGNSNQPQHF. The CDR3 nucleotides read TGTGCCTGGAGTGGGAATAGCAATCAGCCCCAGCATTTT.

V gene TRBV30 combines with J gene TRBJ1-5, with no clear D. V was pared by 3 bases and J by 7 bases, with 16 bases between. The germline V gene encodes CDR1 GTSNPN and CDR2 SVGIG (reference sequence). The CDR3 runs 14 residues. The CDR3 nucleotides are TGTGCCTGGAGGGGTAACATTGTAGGACAGCCCCAGCATTTT. This sequence encodes CAWRGNIVGQPQHF. Supplemented by reference TRBV30 and TRBJ1-5, the full variable domain reads SQTIHQWPATLVQPVGSPLSLECTVEGTSNPNLYWYRQAAGRGLQLLFYSVGIGQISSEVPQNLSASRPQDRQFILSSKKLLLSDSGFYLCAWRGNIVGQPQHFGDGTRLSIL.

This rearrangement joins TRBV18 to TRBJ1-6; D is perhaps TRBD1 (6 bases). This CDR3 is built from 15 residues. Per the germline V gene, CDR1 is KGHSH and CDR2 is LQKENI. Trimming cost V 2 bases and J 7 bases, with 12 bases left between them. The CDR3 bases are TGTGCCAGCTCACCAGAGACAGGAGGGAATTCACCCCTCCACTTT. It is translated as CASSPETGGNSPLHF.

The V call is TRBV5-6, the J call TRBJ2-3, with 7 bases identical to TRBD1. Germline V lookup: CDR1 SGHDT, CDR2 YYEEEE. The CDR3 is made up of 16 amino acids. V shed 3 bases, J shed 0 bases, and the junction held 7 bases outside the gene matches. CDR3 in amino acids: CASSYRTGSSTDTQYF. The CDR3 nucleotides are TGTGCCAGCAGCTACCGGACAGGTTCTAGCACAGATACGCAGTATTTT.

V is TRBV6-1 and J is TRBJ2-7; 7 bases line up with TRBD1. The V gene's germline CDR1 is MNHNS and CDR2 SASEGT. V gave up 1 base and J gave up 0 bases; unmatched junction bases: 0. The CDR3 sequence is 14 residues long. The CDR3 coding sequence is TGTGCCAGCAGTGAAGGGGACAGCTCCTACGAGCAGTACTTC. Translation: CASSEGDSSYEQYF.

The table lists this clone with a count of one. V is TRBV12-5 and J is TRBJ2-7; no clear D. CDR3 length: 14 residues. V lost 7 bases and J lost 0, with 13 bases in between. Germline loops: CDR1 LGHNT, CDR2 FRNRAP. CDR3 in DNA: TGTGCTAGTGCCAGAGGCAGTATCTCCTACGAGCAGTACTTC. Its protein is CASARGSISYEQYF.

The V call is TRBV11-2, the J call TRBJ2-7; 11 positions match TRBD1. Looked up from germline, CDR1 is SGHAT and CDR2 is FQNNGV. The CDR3 covers 16 residues. Trimming removed 1 base from V and 4 bases from J; junction bases left unmatched: 6. CDR3 sequence reads: CASSLGQGDRGYEQYF. DNA of the CDR3: TGTGCCAGCAGCTTAGGTCAAGGGGACAGGGGGTACGAGCAGTACTTC.

The V call is TRBV29-1, the J call TRBJ1-2; TRBD1 matches 8 bases. J lost 7 bases, V lost 7 bases, and 17 bases had no gene match. Germline-derived CDR1 and CDR2 are SQVTM and ANQGSEA. The CDR3 runs 15 residues. As DNA, the CDR3 is TGCAGCGCACTGATCAGGGGGCGAATGGAGCGTGGCTACACCTTC. Translating gives CSALIRGRMERGYTF. The full variable domain, with the rest looked up from reference TRBV29-1 and TRBJ1-2, is SAVISQKPSRDICQRGTSLTIQCQVDSQVTMMFWYRQQPGQSLTLIATANQGSEATYESGFVIDKFPISRPNLTFSTLTVSNMSPEDSSIYLCSALIRGRMERGYTFGSGTRLTVV.

This chain links TRBV30 with TRBJ1-6; unclear D gene. The CDR3 runs to 15 residues. Germline CDR1 reads GTSNPN; CDR2 reads SVGIG (reference sequence). Trimming cost V 5 bases and J 0 bases, with 11 bases left between them. The CDR3 is CAWAPFYSYNSPLHF. The CDR3 coding sequence is TGTGCCTGGGCGCCCTTTTACTCCTATAATTCACCCCTCCACTTT.

The chain couples TRBV30 to TRBJ1-2; D uncertain. Germline V gene data show CDR1 as GTSNPN and CDR2 as SVGIG (reference sequence). CDR3 length equals 16 residues. Deletions cut 1 base from V and 3 bases from J, with 18 bases between. CDR3 residues: CAWSGGGISVDYGYTF. CDR3 DNA sequence: TGTGCCTGGAGTGGTGGAGGGATCAGTGTGGACTATGGCTACACCTTC.

This clone turned up a few times. The CDR3 here is CASSNSGAVQFF. CDR3 bases: TGTGCCAGCAGCAATAGCGGGGCGGTGCAGTTCTTC. The chain couples TRBV11-1 to TRBJ2-1; TRBD2 matches 8 bases. V trimming: 5 bases; J trimming: 12 bases; junction bases outside the gene matches: 6. Germline V gives CDR1 SGHAT, CDR2 FQDESV (reference sequence). This CDR3 has 12 residues. The full variable domain, in which reference TRBV11-1 and TRBJ2-1 provide the parts outside the CDR3, is EAEVAQSPRYKITEKSQAVAFWCDPISGHATLYWYRQILGQGPELLVQFQDESVVDDSQLPKDRFSAERLKGVDSTLKIQPAELGDSAMYLCASSNSGAVQFFGPGTRLTVL.

This clone has a single count. The chain carries TRBV2 and TRBJ2-3; D is perhaps TRBD1 (6 bases). The CDR3 totals 14 residues. V lost 8 bases and J 0 bases, leaving 12 bases between the germline ends. The germline V gene has CDR1 SNHLY and CDR2 FYNNEI. This CDR3 reads CASGYRVSTDTQYF. DNA for the CDR3: TGTGCCAGCGGATACAGGGTCAGCACAGATACGCAGTATTTT.

The CDR3 is CASSHVDRSSNQPQHF. CDR3 in DNA: TGTGCCAGCAGCCATGTCGACAGGAGTAGCAATCAGCCCCAGCATTTT. The rearrangement links TRBV4-2 to TRBJ1-5, with D perhaps TRBD1 (6 bases). Trimming left V 3 bases short and J 0 bases short, with 12 bases between. The germline V gene has CDR1 LGHNA and CDR2 YNFKEQ. CDR3 size: 16 residues.

A few counts support this clone. Germline is not matched at one junction end, which may reflect a read error. The chain couples TRBV29-1 to TRBJ1-1; 9 bases match TRBD1. CDR1 and CDR2 (germline): SQVTM, ANQGSEA. There are 9 residues in the CDR3. The CDR3 DNA reads TGCAGCGCCGGGACAGGGTTCTCATTT. It specifies CSAGTGFSF.

The rearrangement links TRBV4-1 to TRBJ2-3; the D is unclear. Germline CDR1 is MGHRA and CDR2 is YSYEKL. V lost 3 bases and J lost 4, with 8 bases in between. The CDR3 covers 13 residues. The CDR3 reads CASSQGWSDTQYF. The CDR3 DNA follows: TGCGCCAGCAGCCAGGGTTGGTCAGATACGCAGTATTTT.

V is TRBV5-1 and J is TRBJ2-5; unclear D gene. Trimming took 2 bases from V and 1 from J, leaving 9 bases between them. CDR3 length: 14 residues. Germline V gives CDR1 SGHRS, CDR2 YFSETQ. The CDR3 is CASSLIESQETQYF. The CDR3 coding sequence is TGCGCCAGCAGCTTAATAGAGTCCCAAGAGACCCAGTACTTC.

In this sample, this clone turned up a few times. The chain recombines TRBV7-3 with TRBJ2-2; D is uncertain. Trimming removed 2 bases at V and 8 bases at J, with 12 bases between. Germline V CDR1 and CDR2: SGHTA, FQGTGA. The CDR3 extends over 14 amino acids. As DNA, the CDR3 is TGTGCCAGCAGCTTATTCGTTAACAGTGGGGAGCTGTTTTTT. It is translated as CASSLFVNSGELFF. Combining the CDR3 with reference TRBV7-3 and TRBJ2-2 gives the whole variable domain GAGVSQTPSNKVTEKGKYVELRCDPISGHTALYWYRQSLGQGPEFLIYFQGTGAADDSGLPNDRFFAVRPEGSVSTLKIQRTERGDSAVYLCASSLFVNSGELFFGEGSRLTVL.